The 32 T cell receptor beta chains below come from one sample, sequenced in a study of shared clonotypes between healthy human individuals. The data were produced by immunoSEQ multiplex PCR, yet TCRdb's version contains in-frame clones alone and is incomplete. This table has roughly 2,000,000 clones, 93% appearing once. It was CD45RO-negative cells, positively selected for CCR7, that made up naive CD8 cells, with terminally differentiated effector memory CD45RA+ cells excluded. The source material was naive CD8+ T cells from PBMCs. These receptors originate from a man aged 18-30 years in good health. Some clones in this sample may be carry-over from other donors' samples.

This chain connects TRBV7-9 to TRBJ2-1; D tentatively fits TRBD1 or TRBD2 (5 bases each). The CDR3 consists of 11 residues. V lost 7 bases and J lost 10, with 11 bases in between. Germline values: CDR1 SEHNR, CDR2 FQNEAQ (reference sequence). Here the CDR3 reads CASTTRGEQFF. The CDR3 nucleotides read TGTGCCAGCACCACTAGGGGAGAGCAGTTCTTC.

CDR3 in amino acids: CASSKSGLGETQYF. The CDR3 DNA is TGTGCCAGCAGCAAGTCCGGGCTGGGAGAGACCCAGTACTTC. V and J are TRBV11-3 and TRBJ2-5; D gene uncertain. CDR3 length: 14 amino acids. Per the germline V gene, CDR1 is SGHNT and CDR2 is YENEEA. V was shortened by 5 bases and J by 4 bases, with 14 bases between the two germline ends.

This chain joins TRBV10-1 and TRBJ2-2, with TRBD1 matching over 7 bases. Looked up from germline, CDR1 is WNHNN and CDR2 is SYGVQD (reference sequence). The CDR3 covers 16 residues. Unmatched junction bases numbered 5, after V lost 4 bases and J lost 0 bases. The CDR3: CASSGDSSTNTGELFF. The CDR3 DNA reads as TGCGCCAGCAGTGGGGACAGCTCAACGAACACCGGGGAGCTGTTTTTT.

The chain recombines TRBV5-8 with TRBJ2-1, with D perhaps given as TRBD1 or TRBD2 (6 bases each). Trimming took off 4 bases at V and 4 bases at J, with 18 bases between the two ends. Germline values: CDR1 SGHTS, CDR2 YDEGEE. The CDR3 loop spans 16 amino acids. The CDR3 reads CASSQRGASVYNEQFF. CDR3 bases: TGTGCCAGCAGCCAAAGGGGGGCTAGTGTATACAATGAGCAGTTCTTC.

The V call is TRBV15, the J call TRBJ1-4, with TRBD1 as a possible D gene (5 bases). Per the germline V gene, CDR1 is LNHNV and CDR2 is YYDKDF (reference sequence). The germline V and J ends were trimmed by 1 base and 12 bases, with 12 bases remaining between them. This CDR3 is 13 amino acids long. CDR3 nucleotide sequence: TGTGCCACCAGCAGAGCGGGGGTTGGGGAACTGTTTTTT. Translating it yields CATSRAGVGELFF.

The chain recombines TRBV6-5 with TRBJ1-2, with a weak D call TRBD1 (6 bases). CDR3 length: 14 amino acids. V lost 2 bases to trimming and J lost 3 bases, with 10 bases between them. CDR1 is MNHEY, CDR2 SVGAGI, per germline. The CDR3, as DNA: TGTGCCAGCAGTTACGGCGGGACACACTATGGCTACACCTTC. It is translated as CASSYGGTHYGYTF.

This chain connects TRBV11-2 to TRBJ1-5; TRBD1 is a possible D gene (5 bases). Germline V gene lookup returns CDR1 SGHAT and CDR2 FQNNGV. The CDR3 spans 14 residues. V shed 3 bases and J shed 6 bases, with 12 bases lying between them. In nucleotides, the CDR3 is TGTGCCAGCAGCTTGGGGCACCCTGGTCAGCCCCAGCATTTT. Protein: CASSLGHPGQPQHF.

The CDR3 sequence is CASSFRPWDTEFNEKLFF. CDR3 DNA: TGTGCCAGCAGTTTTCGTCCCTGGGACACGGAATTTAATGAAAAACTGTTTTTT. This rearrangement joins TRBV28 to TRBJ1-4; TRBD1 is a possible D gene (6 bases). V was shortened by 3 bases and J by 4 bases, with 21 bases between the two germline ends. This CDR3 has 18 residues. The germline V gene encodes CDR1 MDHEN and CDR2 SYDVKM.

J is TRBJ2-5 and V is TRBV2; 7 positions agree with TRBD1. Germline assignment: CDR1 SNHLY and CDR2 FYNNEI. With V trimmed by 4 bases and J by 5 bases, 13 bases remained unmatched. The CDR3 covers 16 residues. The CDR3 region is CASSALPTGMGETQYF. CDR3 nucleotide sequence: TGTGCCAGCAGTGCCCTGCCGACAGGGATGGGCGAGACCCAGTACTTC.

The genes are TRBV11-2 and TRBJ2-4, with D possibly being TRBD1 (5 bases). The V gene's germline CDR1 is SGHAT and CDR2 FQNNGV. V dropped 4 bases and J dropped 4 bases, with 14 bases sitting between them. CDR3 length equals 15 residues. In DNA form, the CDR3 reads TGTGCCAGCAGCTCCATGGGGCTAGGGAAAAACATTCAGTACTTC. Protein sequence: CASSSMGLGKNIQYF.

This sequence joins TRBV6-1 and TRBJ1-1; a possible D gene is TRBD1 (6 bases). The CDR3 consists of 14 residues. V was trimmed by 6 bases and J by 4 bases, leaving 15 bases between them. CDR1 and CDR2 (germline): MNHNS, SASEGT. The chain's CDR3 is CASRLQGPSTEAFF. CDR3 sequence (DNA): TGTGCCAGCAGACTTCAGGGGCCTAGCACTGAAGCTTTCTTT.

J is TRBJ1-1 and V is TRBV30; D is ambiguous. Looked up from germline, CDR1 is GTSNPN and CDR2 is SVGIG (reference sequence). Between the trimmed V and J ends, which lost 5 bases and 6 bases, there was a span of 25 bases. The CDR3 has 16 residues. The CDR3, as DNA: TGTGCCTGGCAGTCGAGGCCCCCTGAGGGTTCGGCTGAAGCTTTCTTT. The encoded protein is CAWQSRPPEGSAEAFF.

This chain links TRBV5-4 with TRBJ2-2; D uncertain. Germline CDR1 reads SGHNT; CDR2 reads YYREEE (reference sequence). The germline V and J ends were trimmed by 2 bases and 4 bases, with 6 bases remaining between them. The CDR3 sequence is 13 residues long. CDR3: CASSFYTTGELFF. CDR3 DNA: TGTGCCAGCAGCTTTTATACCACCGGGGAGCTGTTTTTT.

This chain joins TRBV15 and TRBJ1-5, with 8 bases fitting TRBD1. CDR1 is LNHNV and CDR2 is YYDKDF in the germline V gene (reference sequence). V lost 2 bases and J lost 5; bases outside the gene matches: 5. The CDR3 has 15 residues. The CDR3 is CATSRWGQEDQPQHF. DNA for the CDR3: TGTGCCACCAGCAGATGGGGACAGGAGGATCAGCCCCAGCATTTT. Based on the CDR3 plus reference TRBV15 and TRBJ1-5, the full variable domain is DAMVIQNPRYQVTQFGKPVTLSCSQTLNHNVMYWYQQKSSQAPKLLFHYYDKDFNNEADTPDNFQSRRPNTSFCFLDIRSPGLGDTAMYLCATSRWGQEDQPQHFGDGTRLSIL.

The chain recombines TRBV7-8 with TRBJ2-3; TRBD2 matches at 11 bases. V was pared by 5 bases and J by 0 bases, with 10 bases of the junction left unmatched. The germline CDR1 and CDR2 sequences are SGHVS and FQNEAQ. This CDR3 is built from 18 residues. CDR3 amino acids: CASSKTSGMRPSTDTQYF. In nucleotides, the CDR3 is TGTGCCAGCAGCAAGACTAGCGGGATGCGACCTAGCACAGATACGCAGTATTTT. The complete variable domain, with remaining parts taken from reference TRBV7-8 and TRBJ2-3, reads GAGVSQSPRYKVAKRGQDVALRCDPISGHVSLFWYQQALGQGPEFLTYFQNEAQLDKSGLPSDRFFAERPEGSVSTLKIQRTQQEDSAVYLCASSKTSGMRPSTDTQYFGPGTRLTVL.

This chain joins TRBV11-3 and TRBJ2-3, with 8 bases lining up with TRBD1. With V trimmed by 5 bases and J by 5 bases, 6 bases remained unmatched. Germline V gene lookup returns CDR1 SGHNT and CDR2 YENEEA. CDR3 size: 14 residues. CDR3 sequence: CASSPRDRGDTQYF. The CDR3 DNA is TGTGCCAGCAGCCCTCGCGACAGGGGAGATACGCAGTATTTT.

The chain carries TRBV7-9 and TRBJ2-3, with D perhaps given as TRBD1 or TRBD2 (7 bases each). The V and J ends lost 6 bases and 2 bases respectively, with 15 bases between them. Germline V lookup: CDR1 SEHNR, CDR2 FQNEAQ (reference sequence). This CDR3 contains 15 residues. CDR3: CASRVQGRVTDTQYF. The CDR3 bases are TGTGCCAGCAGAGTACAGGGGAGGGTCACAGATACGCAGTATTTT.

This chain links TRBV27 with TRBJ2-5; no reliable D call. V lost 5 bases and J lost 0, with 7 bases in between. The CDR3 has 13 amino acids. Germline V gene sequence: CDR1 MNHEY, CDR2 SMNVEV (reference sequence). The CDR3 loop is CASSITYQETQYF. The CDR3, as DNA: TGTGCCAGCAGTATCACGTACCAAGAGACCCAGTACTTC.

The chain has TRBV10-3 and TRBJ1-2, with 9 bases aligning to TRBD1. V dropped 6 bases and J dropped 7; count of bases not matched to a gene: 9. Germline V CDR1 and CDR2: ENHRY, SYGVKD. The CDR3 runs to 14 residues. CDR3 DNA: TGTGCCATCAGGCAATCTGGACAGGGGTTTGGCTACACCTTC. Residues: CAIRQSGQGFGYTF.

CDR3 DNA sequence: TGTGCCAGCAGTTTTTCAGGGGATAATGAAAAACTGTTTTTT. Translating gives CASSFSGDNEKLFF. V is TRBV28 and J is TRBJ1-4, with D maybe TRBD1 (6 bases). Germline V gene lookup returns CDR1 MDHEN and CDR2 SYDVKM. The CDR3 runs 14 residues. V lost 3 bases to trimming and J lost 4 bases, with 9 bases between them.

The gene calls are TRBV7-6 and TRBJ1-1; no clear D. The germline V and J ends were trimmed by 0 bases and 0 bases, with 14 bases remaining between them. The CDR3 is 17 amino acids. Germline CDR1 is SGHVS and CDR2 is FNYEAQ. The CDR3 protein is CASSLAWTSRVNTEAFF. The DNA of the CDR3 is TGTGCCAGCAGCTTAGCATGGACGTCTAGGGTGAACACTGAAGCTTTCTTT.

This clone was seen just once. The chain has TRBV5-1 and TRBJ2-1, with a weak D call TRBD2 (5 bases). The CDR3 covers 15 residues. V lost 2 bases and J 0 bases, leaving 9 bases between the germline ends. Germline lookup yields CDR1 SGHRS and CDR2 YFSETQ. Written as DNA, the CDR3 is TGCGCCAGCAGCTTTGCGGGTTTCTCCTACAATGAGCAGTTCTTC. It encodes CASSFAGFSYNEQFF.

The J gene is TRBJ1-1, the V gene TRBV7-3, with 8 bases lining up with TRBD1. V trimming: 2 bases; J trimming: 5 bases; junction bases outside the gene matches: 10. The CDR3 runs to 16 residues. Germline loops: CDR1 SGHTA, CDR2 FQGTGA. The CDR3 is CASSLRAGGARTEAFF. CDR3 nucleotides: TGTGCCAGCAGCTTACGTGCAGGGGGCGCGAGGACTGAAGCTTTCTTT.

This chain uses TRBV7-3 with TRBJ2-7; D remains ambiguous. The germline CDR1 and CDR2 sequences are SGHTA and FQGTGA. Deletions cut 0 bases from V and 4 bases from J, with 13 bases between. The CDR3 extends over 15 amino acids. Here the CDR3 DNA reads TGTGCCAGCAGCTTAACGATAGGGAACAGTTACGAGCAGTACTTC. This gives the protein CASSLTIGNSYEQYF.

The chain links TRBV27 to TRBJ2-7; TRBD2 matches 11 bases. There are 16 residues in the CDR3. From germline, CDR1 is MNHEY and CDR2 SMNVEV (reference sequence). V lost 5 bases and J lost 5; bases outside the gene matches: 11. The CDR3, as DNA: TGTGCCAGCAGTCTAGATTGGGGGACTAGCGGCCACGAGCAGTACTTC. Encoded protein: CASSLDWGTSGHEQYF.

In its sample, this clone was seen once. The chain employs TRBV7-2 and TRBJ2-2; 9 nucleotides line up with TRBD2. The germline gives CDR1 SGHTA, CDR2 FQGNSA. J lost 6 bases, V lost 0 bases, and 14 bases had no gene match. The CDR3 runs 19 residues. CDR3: CASSLAKISGRAGAGELFF. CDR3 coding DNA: TGTGCCAGCAGCTTAGCGAAGATTAGCGGGAGAGCTGGGGCCGGGGAGCTGTTTTTT.

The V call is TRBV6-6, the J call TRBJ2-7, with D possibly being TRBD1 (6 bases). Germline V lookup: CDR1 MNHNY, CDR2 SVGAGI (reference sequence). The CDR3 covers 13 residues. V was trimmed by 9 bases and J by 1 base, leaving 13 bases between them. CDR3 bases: TGTGCCAGTTCACACAGGGATTCCTACGAGCAGTACTTC. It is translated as CASSHRDSYEQYF.

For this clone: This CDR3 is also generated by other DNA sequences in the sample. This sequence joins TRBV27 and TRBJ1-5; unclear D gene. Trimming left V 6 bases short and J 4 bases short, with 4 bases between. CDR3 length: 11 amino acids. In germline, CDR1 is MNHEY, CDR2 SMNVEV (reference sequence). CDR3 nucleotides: TGTGCCAGCAGCTTGAATCAGCCCCAGCATTTT. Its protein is CASSLNQPQHF.

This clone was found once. The CDR3 protein is CSALAGDHSYNEQFF. CDR3 DNA: TGCAGCGCTCTAGCGGGAGATCACTCCTACAATGAGCAGTTCTTC. The J gene is TRBJ2-1, the V gene TRBV29-1; 10 bases align to TRBD2. Germline loops: CDR1 SQVTM, CDR2 ANQGSEA. This CDR3 has 15 residues. The V gene end was trimmed by 7 bases and the J gene end by 0 bases; junction bases not matched to a gene: 6.

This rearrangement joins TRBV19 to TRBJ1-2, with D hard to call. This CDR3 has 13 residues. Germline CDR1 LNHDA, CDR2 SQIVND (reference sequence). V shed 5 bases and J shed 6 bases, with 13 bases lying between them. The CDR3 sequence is CASSPLTEHGYTF. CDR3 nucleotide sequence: TGTGCCAGTAGTCCCTTAACGGAGCATGGCTACACCTTC.

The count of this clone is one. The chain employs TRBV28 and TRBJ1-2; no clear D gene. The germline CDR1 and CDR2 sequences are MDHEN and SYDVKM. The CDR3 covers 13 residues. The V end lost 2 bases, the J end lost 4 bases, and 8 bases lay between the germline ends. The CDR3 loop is CASSLTEIYGYTF. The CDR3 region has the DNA TGTGCCAGCAGTTTAACAGAGATCTATGGCTACACCTTC.

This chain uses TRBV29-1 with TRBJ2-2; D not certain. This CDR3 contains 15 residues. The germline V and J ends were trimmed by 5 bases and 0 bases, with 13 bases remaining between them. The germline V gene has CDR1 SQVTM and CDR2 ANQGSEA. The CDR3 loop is CSVLSRRTNTGELFF. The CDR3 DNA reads TGCAGCGTTCTATCCAGGCGTACGAACACCGGGGAGCTGTTTTTT.